The next 10 T cell receptor beta chains were all read from a single sample in a study of cytomegalovirus exposure and HLA in healthy donors. The PCR used 60 Vbeta and 13 Jbeta primers. Only in-frame clones appear in the TCRdb table, and some are missing; sequencing was by immunoSEQ multiplex PCR. The repertoire includes around 60,000 clones, over 70% of them detected once, and roughly 50% sits in the top ten. Material for sequencing was PBMCs. These receptors came from a man between 45 and 60 years old in good health and CMV-seropositive.

CDR3 sequence (DNA): TGTGCCAGTAGTATAGTTGGACAGGGGGCGGGTGAGCAGTTCTTC. Its protein is CASSIVGQGAGEQFF. The gene calls are TRBV19 and TRBJ2-1, with 11 positions matching TRBD1. The CDR3 is made up of 15 amino acids. CDR1 is LNHDA, CDR2 SQIVND, per germline (reference sequence). V lost 1 base and J lost 9; bases outside the gene matches: 5. Full variable domain (remainder filled in from reference TRBV19 and TRBJ2-1): DGGITQSPKYLFRKEGQNVTLSCEQNLNHDAMYWYRQDPGQGLRLIYYSQIVNDFQKGDIAEGYSVSREKKESFPLTVTSAQKNPTAFYLCASSIVGQGAGEQFFGPGTRLTVL.

This sequence joins TRBV15 and TRBJ2-1; 11 positions agree with TRBD1. The germline V gene has CDR1 LNHNV and CDR2 YYDKDF (reference sequence). Trimming removed 2 bases from V and 4 bases from J; junction bases left unmatched: 1. The CDR3 spans 15 residues. CDR3 in DNA: TGTGCCACCAGCAGACGGGACAGGGGGTACAATGAGCAGTTCTTC. Residues: CATSRRDRGYNEQFF.

This clone has just one count. The chain combines TRBV7-9 with TRBJ1-4; 7 positions match TRBD1. CDR1 and CDR2 from the germline V gene are SEHNR and FQNEAQ (reference sequence). This CDR3 has 16 residues. The V gene end was trimmed by 5 bases and the J gene end by 0 bases; junction bases not matched to a gene: 6. The chain's CDR3 is CASSPGTDATNEKLFF. In nucleotides, the CDR3 is TGTGCCAGCAGCCCCGGGACAGACGCAACTAATGAAAAACTGTTTTTT.

The V call is TRBV30, the J call TRBJ2-3, with 9 bases identical to TRBD2. The CDR3 runs to 16 residues. V trimming: 2 bases; J trimming: 8 bases; junction bases outside the gene matches: 14. Germline CDR1 reads GTSNPN; CDR2 reads SVGIG (reference sequence). CDR3 protein: CAWSPSGGRVRSTQYF. As DNA, the CDR3 is TGTGCCTGGAGTCCTTCAGGCGGGAGGGTTCGCAGTACGCAGTATTTT.

The chain employs TRBV4-1 and TRBJ2-3; tentatively, D is TRBD2 (5 bases). The CDR3 contains 16 residues. Germline V gene data show CDR1 as MGHRA and CDR2 as YSYEKL. The germline V and J ends were trimmed by 6 bases and 5 bases, with 21 bases remaining between them. The CDR3 region has the DNA TGCGCCAGCAGTGGACTTGTAATCGTTACCCTAGATACGCAGTATTTT. It is translated as CASSGLVIVTLDTQYF.

To note about this clone: In the same sample, other DNA sequences code for this CDR3. The CDR3 is CASSQRGTGDNTGELFF. Written as DNA, the CDR3 is TGTGCCAGCAGCCAGCGAGGGACAGGGGACAACACCGGGGAGCTGTTTTTT. The chain couples TRBV7-2 to TRBJ2-2; TRBD1 aligns across 10 bases. Per germline, CDR1 SGHTA and CDR2 FQGNSA. The CDR3 totals 17 residues. V lost 5 bases to trimming and J lost 2 bases; unmatched junction nucleotides: 8. The whole variable domain, remainder taken from reference TRBV7-2 and TRBJ2-2, is GAGVSQSPSNKVTEKGKDVELRCDPISGHTALYWYRQSLGQGLEFLIYFQGNSAPDKSGLPSDRFSAERTGGSVSTLTIQRTQQEDSAVYLCASSQRGTGDNTGELFFGEGSRLTVL.

The V and J genes are TRBV6-1 and TRBJ2-1; 9 positions match TRBD1. The CDR3 length is 13 residues. Germline CDR1 and CDR2: MNHNS and SASEGT. With V trimmed by 11 bases and J by 6 bases, 8 bases remained unmatched. The CDR3 is CAGTGGAGNEQFF. The CDR3 DNA follows: TGTGCCGGAACAGGGGGCGCGGGCAATGAGCAGTTCTTC.

This sequence joins TRBV12-5 and TRBJ1-4; 7 positions match TRBD1. Per germline, CDR1 LGHNT and CDR2 FRNRAP. The V gene end was trimmed by 5 bases and the J gene end by 0 bases; junction bases not matched to a gene: 3. This CDR3 comprises 15 residues. CDR3 protein: CASGSQGATNEKLFF. CDR3 nucleotide sequence: TGTGCTAGTGGTAGCCAGGGGGCAACTAATGAAAAACTGTTTTTT.

The chain recombines TRBV5-4 with TRBJ2-6; D uncertain. Trimming took off 4 bases at V and 0 bases at J, with 8 bases between the two ends. Germline CDR1 SGHNT, CDR2 YYREEE (reference sequence). The CDR3 sequence is 15 residues long. The CDR3 region has the DNA TGTGCCAGCAGCCGCCGGGTCTCTGGGGCCAACGTCCTGACTTTC. This sequence encodes CASSRRVSGANVLTF.

This chain connects TRBV30 to TRBJ1-1; D is perhaps TRBD1 (6 bases). The CDR3 runs to 13 residues. Trimming removed 7 bases from V and 7 bases from J, with 19 bases in between. Germline V gene lookup returns CDR1 GTSNPN and CDR2 SVGIG (reference sequence). For the CDR3, the DNA is TGTGCCTTAAATCGGGGGGGGGCCGGTGAAGCTTTCTTT. This translates into CALNRGGAGEAFF.